This T cell receptor (beta chain) is from a study of blood T cell repertoires in COVID-19. Overall study: Some COVID-19 samples were acute and others convalescent; all came from the United States, Italy and Spain. The cDNA or gDNA used as material had been derived from T cells, B-cell-depleted T cells, or PBMCs.

TCRdb's table, derived via immunoSEQ multiplex PCR, lists solely in-frame clones and lacks some. This table has roughly 260,000 clones, 75% to 95% appearing once. Seattle patient enrollment occurred during active infection, with longitudinal follow-up thereafter. Germline CDR1 is MNHEY and CDR2 is SVGAGI. This CDR3 contains 14 residues. V shed 7 bases and J shed 1 base, with 13 bases lying between them. Sample: peripheral blood. This clonotype originated in a person aged 18-29 years with COVID-19, enrolled during active disease. V usage is TRBV6-5 and J usage is TRBJ1-2; D call uncertain. The CDR3 coding sequence is TGTGCCAGCACCCGGGATCCTCTTAACTATGGCTACACCTTC. Its translation is CASTRDPLNYGYTF.